This T cell receptor beta chain was captured by sequencing in a study of T cells expressing NK-cell markers. TCRdb reprocessed the 5' RACE reads, with one entry per CDR3 protein and no DNA. Recorded here are 350,000 to 500,000 distinct CDR3 sequences; the top ten clones represent 7.3%. Note on this clonotype: What it binds is unknown.

Study findings and constraints: Top CD8+ clonotypes included the dominant CD3+CD56+NKG2C+ clonotypes in roughly 6 donors.

Germline CDR1 is SGHRS and CDR2 is YFSETQ. CDR3 length: 16 residues. Sequenced material: blood T cells: a sorted CD56 or NKG2C T cell subset, CD4+ or CD8+ T cells, or bulk PBMC T cells (not recorded which). The sequence derives from a woman between 18 and 69 years old in good health. The chain recombines TRBV5-1 with TRBJ2-1; TCRdb returns TRBD1, unconfirmable since there is no DNA. The CDR3 reads CASSLSRQVMDNEQFF.